The entry below gives a single T cell receptor (beta chain) sequence along with its context. What it binds is not known. This sample is part of a study of blood T cells in healthy people across ages. Researchers collected about 10 milliliters of peripheral blood from every single donor. Study-level points and caveats: Estimates of diversity drawn from one million T cells were considered underestimates.

A second PCR of 7 to 11 cycles used a sample-barcoded 5' primer and a J-beta primer mix. No fewer than 3 million CDR3-containing paired-end reads came from each sample. MiXCR was run by TCRdb on the 5' RACE reads, yielding one entry per CDR3 protein. The table has approximately 700,000 distinct CDR3 sequences, 32% seen once. The receptor was derived from a woman of 80 years or more in good health. Input material: blood.

Written as DNA, the CDR3 is TGCGCCAGCAGCTTCCTGGGGACTAGCAAGTTCAATGAGCAGTTCTTC. Protein sequence: CASSFLGTSKFNEQFF. The rearrangement joins TRBV5-1 to TRBJ2-1, with 9 bases lining up with TRBD2. With V trimmed by 2 bases and J by 6 bases, 9 bases remained unmatched. The CDR3 totals 16 residues. Germline assignment: CDR1 SGHRS and CDR2 YFSETQ.